This T cell receptor (beta chain) originates from a study of cytomegalovirus exposure and HLA in healthy donors. Findings of the study overall: Later genetic work tied a missense DCLRE1C variant to beta-chain V and J trimming. Earlier results showed most TCR beta V segments being productive about 87% or about 30% of the time.

CDR1 and CDR2 from the germline V gene are MDHEN and SYDVKM. CDR3 length equals 12 residues. The primer mix had 60 Vbeta and 13 Jbeta primers. Using immunoSEQ multiplex PCR, the repertoire was profiled, and TCRdb retains in-frame clones only, with some absent. The sample lists fewer than 200,000 clones, roughly 77% occurring once. A note on this clone: The antigen is undetermined. A read error may produce the germline difference seen at one junction end.

Source material: PBMCs. The chain couples TRBV28 to TRBJ1-1, with 7 bases lining up with TRBD1. The TCR originated in a woman in her late teens or twenties in good health and CMV-seronegative. The CDR3 loop is CASSLSEGGVLF. CDR3 sequence (DNA): TGTGCCAGCAGTTTATCTGAAGGGGGCGTCCTCTTT.